Each of the 28 T cell receptor beta chains below was sequenced from the same sample in a study of T cell responses to AZD1222 COVID-19 vaccine (TCRdb year 2021). The time point label on this specimen signifies: baseline before first vaccination. Libraries were constructed by the immunoSEQ multiplex PCR assay. In TCRdb, the immuneACCESS table is reduced to in-frame sequences with V and J assigned. These tables do not hold every clone; where another copy was compared, an unresolved V gene accounts for under half, and the others remain unexplained. The sample table holds some 63,000 clones, of which approximately 80% were seen once. The ten largest clones take up 15% to 20% of the sample. Sequenced here: peripheral blood, sampled on day 0 of AZD1222 vaccination. Every receptor here comes from an adult in good health.

In nucleotides, the CDR3 is TGTGCCAGCAGCAATTACAGTTCCTACGAGCAGTACGTC. Its translation: CASSNYSSYEQYV. The chain links TRBV21-1 to TRBJ2-7; the table's D call, TRBD1, has no DNA check behind it. TRBV21-1 is deemed a pseudogene. CDR3 size: 13 residues.

CDR3 in DNA: TGCAGTGCTAGTGCCGGGGATTACGGGGAACTGTTTTTT. This encodes CSASAGDYGELFF. The chain uses TRBV20-1 and TRBJ1-4; D remains unclear. Trimming took 3 bases from V and 12 from J, leaving 17 bases between them. The CDR3 consists of 13 residues. The germline gives CDR1 DFQATT, CDR2 SNEGSKA (reference sequence).

This clone was observed a few times. The chain joins TRBV7-8 to TRBJ2-7; TRBD1 matches 7 bases. The V segment lost 5 bases and the J segment 2 bases; nucleotides outside the gene matches: 6. The CDR3 runs 14 residues. Germline CDR1 reads SGHVS; CDR2 reads FQNEAQ. This CDR3 reads CASSARQGAYEQYF. In DNA form, the CDR3 reads TGTGCCAGCAGCGCCCGGCAGGGGGCCTACGAGCAGTACTTC.

This sequence joins TRBV6-5 and TRBJ2-3, with 9 bases matching TRBD1. V shed 6 bases and J 2 bases; nucleotides not matched to a gene: 6. The CDR3 has 15 residues. Germline V gene sequence: CDR1 MNHEY, CDR2 SVGAGI. The CDR3, as DNA: TGTGCCAGCAGCCCAAGGACAGGGGACACAGATACGCAGTATTTT. Translating it yields CASSPRTGDTDTQYF.

This clone was picked up a small number of times. The chain couples TRBV11-1 to TRBJ1-6; weak D call: TRBD1 (6 bases). CDR3 length equals 14 residues. The ends were cut back, 4 bases at V and 10 bases at J, with 14 bases in the middle. The germline gives CDR1 SGHAT, CDR2 FQDESV (reference sequence). The DNA of the CDR3 is TGTGCCAGCAGCTCCAGGACAGAATTATCACCCCTCCACTTT. Amino acid sequence: CASSSRTELSPLHF. The entire variable domain, with the rest obtained from reference TRBV11-1 and TRBJ1-6, is as follows: EAEVAQSPRYKITEKSQAVAFWCDPISGHATLYWYRQILGQGPELLVQFQDESVVDDSQLPKDRFSAERLKGVDSTLKIQPAELGDSAMYLCASSSRTELSPLHFGNGTRLTVT.

J is TRBJ2-1 and V is TRBV3-1 (or the pseudogene TRBV3-2); D might be TRBD1 (5 bases). CDR3 size: 14 residues. CDR1 is LGHDT and CDR2 is YNNKEL in the germline V gene (reference sequence). The ends were cut back, 1 base at V and 5 bases at J, with 9 bases in the middle. As DNA, the CDR3 is TGTGCCAGCAGCCAAGTGGCAGGGAACAATGAGCAGTTCTTC. Translating it yields CASSQVAGNNEQFF.

This clone appeared once. The chain recombines TRBV14 with TRBJ1-2, with 8 bases fitting TRBD1. The CDR3 runs 16 residues. V lost 1 base to trimming and J lost 8 bases; unmatched junction nucleotides: 12. The germline V gene has CDR1 SGHDN and CDR2 FVKESK. CDR3 loop: CASSQGYSRGPAGYTF. The CDR3 DNA reads TGTGCCAGCAGCCAAGGCTATAGCAGGGGGCCGGCCGGCTACACCTTC. Together with reference TRBV14 and TRBJ1-2, the CDR3 gives the full variable domain: EAGVTQFPSHSVIEKGQTVTLRCDPISGHDNLYWYRRVMGKEIKFLLHFVKESKQDESGMPNNRFLAERTGGTYSTLKVQPAELEDSGVYFCASSQGYSRGPAGYTFGSGTRLTVV.

This sequence joins TRBV12-3 or TRBV12-4 and TRBJ1-2; the D gene is possibly TRBD1 (5 bases). With 1 base removed from V and 8 bases from J, the gap between germline ends came to 11 bases. CDR3 length: 13 amino acids. The CDR3 spells CASSLEAGLGYTF. DNA for the CDR3: TGTGCCAGCAGTTTAGAGGCAGGGTTAGGCTACACCTTC.

The chain uses TRBV27 and TRBJ2-1; 14 nucleotides align to TRBD2. After removal of 5 bases from V and 13 bases from J, the junction contained 7 bases not matched to a gene. Germline assignment: CDR1 MNHEY and CDR2 SMNVEV (reference sequence). This CDR3 spans 14 amino acids. The CDR3 region is CASSTGLAGVRQFF. CDR3 nucleotide sequence: TGTGCCAGCAGTACGGGACTAGCGGGAGTGCGACAGTTCTTC.

The chain has TRBV7-9 and TRBJ2-1; TRBD2 aligns across 11 bases. Germline trimming cut 3 bases from V and 9 bases from J; bases unmatched to any gene: 10. The CDR3 spans 16 residues. Germline V CDR1 and CDR2: SEHNR, FQNEAQ (reference sequence). In nucleotides, the CDR3 is TGTGCCAGCAGCTTTGGGCTAGCGGGAGGAGGGGTTGAGCAGTTCTTC. It encodes CASSFGLAGGGVEQFF.

A single count supports this clone. This rearrangement joins TRBV5-5 to TRBJ1-2, with D perhaps matching TRBD1 (6 bases). The V and J ends lost 1 base and 3 bases respectively, with 7 bases between them. Germline lookup yields CDR1 SGHKS and CDR2 YYEKEE (reference sequence). The CDR3 is 13 residues long. This chain's CDR3 is CASSLRQDYGYTF. CDR3 DNA sequence: TGTGCCAGCAGCTTGCGACAGGACTATGGCTACACCTTC.

This chain uses TRBV5-4 with TRBJ2-7, with a weak D call TRBD1 (6 bases). V was clipped by 2 bases and J by 0 bases, with 9 bases between them. Per the germline V gene, CDR1 is SGHNT and CDR2 is YYREEE (reference sequence). The CDR3 covers 14 residues. This CDR3 is CASSFTDSSYEQYF. In DNA form, the CDR3 reads TGTGCCAGCAGCTTTACGGACAGCTCCTACGAGCAGTACTTC.

The chain joins TRBV24-1 to TRBJ2-1; a possible D gene is TRBD1 (5 bases). The CDR3 has 15 residues. Germline V gene sequence: CDR1 KGHDR, CDR2 SFDVKD. Trimming removed 3 bases at V and 3 bases at J, with 11 bases between. The CDR3, as DNA: TGTGCCACCAGTGATCTACGACAGAGCTACAATGAGCAGTTCTTC. This sequence encodes CATSDLRQSYNEQFF.

The genes are TRBV6-2 or TRBV6-3 and TRBJ1-1; D ambiguous. In germline, CDR1 is MNHEY, CDR2 SVGEGT. The length of the CDR3 is 16 residues. The germline V and J ends were trimmed by 7 bases and 3 bases, with 21 bases remaining between them. The CDR3, as DNA: TGTGCCAGCACCCCACGGGCTTCCAAGGTGGACACTGAAGCTTTCTTT. Translated, it gives CASTPRASKVDTEAFF.

This chain uses TRBV7-2 with TRBJ2-5; 9 bases match TRBD2. Germline loops: CDR1 SGHTA, CDR2 FQGNSA. The CDR3 extends over 16 amino acids. Trimming took 4 bases from V and 1 from J; bases not matched to a gene: 7. CDR3 loop: CASSSVAGVGQETQYF. The CDR3, as DNA: TGTGCCAGCAGCTCGGTAGCGGGAGTTGGCCAAGAGACCCAGTACTTC. The full variable domain, in which reference TRBV7-2 and TRBJ2-5 provide the parts outside the CDR3, is GAGVSQSPSNKVTEKGKDVELRCDPISGHTALYWYRQSLGQGLEFLIYFQGNSAPDKSGLPSDRFSAERTGGSVSTLTIQRTQQEDSAVYLCASSSVAGVGQETQYFGPGTRLLVL.

Only a few counts were recorded for this clone. The chain couples TRBV28 to TRBJ1-5, with 7 bases lining up with TRBD1. Germline CDR1 MDHEN, CDR2 SYDVKM. This CDR3 has 16 amino acids. The V gene end was trimmed by 6 bases and the J gene end by 0 bases; junction bases not matched to a gene: 8. CDR3 bases: TGTGCCAGCAGATCCACAGGGGTTTATAGCAATCAGCCCCAGCATTTT. It yields the protein CASRSTGVYSNQPQHF.

V and J are TRBV7-9 and TRBJ2-1; the D is unclear. The CDR3 is 15 amino acids. V gave up 4 bases and J gave up 5 bases, with 15 bases separating them. Germline CDR1 and CDR2: SEHNR and FQNEAQ (reference sequence). The CDR3 DNA reads as TGTGCCAGCAGCTCGACCGAATTAGCAAACAATGAGCAGTTCTTC. Its translation: CASSSTELANNEQFF. Combining the CDR3 with reference TRBV7-9 and TRBJ2-1 gives the whole variable domain DTGVSQNPRHKITKRGQNVTFRCDPISEHNRLYWYRQTLGQGPEFLTYFQNEAQLEKSRLLSDRFSAERPKGSFSTLEIQRTEQGDSAMYLCASSSTELANNEQFFGPGTRLTVL.

V and J are TRBV15 and TRBJ2-7; D remains ambiguous. Germline V CDR1 and CDR2: LNHNV, YYDKDF (reference sequence). This CDR3 is built from 12 residues. V lost 1 base and J 7 bases, leaving 8 bases between the germline ends. The CDR3 DNA sequence: TGTGCCACCAGCAGAGGATTACGGGAGCAGTACTTC. It translates to CATSRGLREQYF.

This rearrangement joins TRBV5-4 to TRBJ2-7; 7 bases are a match to TRBD2. V trimming: 0 bases; J trimming: 4 bases; junction bases outside the gene matches: 4. The CDR3 extends over 14 amino acids. The germline V gene encodes CDR1 SGHNT and CDR2 YYREEE (reference sequence). The CDR3 here is CASSLDSGAYEQYF. CDR3 bases: TGTGCCAGCAGCTTGGACAGCGGGGCTTACGAGCAGTACTTC.

The chain recombines TRBV12-3 or TRBV12-4 with TRBJ1-2, with 8 nucleotides matching TRBD1. J lost 4 bases, V lost 6 bases, and 4 bases had no gene match. The CDR3 covers 13 residues. Here the CDR3 DNA reads TGTGCCAGCAGCACAGGGGGTGGCTATGGCTACACCTTC. It specifies CASSTGGGYGYTF.

The rearrangement uses TRBV4-3 and TRBJ1-4; 10 bases are a match to TRBD1. V gave up 0 bases and J gave up 8 bases; unmatched junction bases: 6. The CDR3 has 16 residues. The germline gives CDR1 LGHNA, CDR2 YSLEER. The CDR3 coding sequence is TGCGCCAGCAGCCAAGATAGGACAGGGGGGAGCGAAAAACTGTTTTTT. Translated: CASSQDRTGGSEKLFF.

V is TRBV24-1 and J is TRBJ2-3; 8 nucleotides agree with TRBD2. The J segment lost 1 base and the V segment lost 5 bases, leaving 4 bases of the junction unmatched. The length of the CDR3 is 15 residues. Germline CDR1 KGHDR, CDR2 SFDVKD. DNA of the CDR3: TGTGCCACCAGTGGGAAAGCGGGAGGCACAGATACGCAGTATTTT. Amino acid sequence: CATSGKAGGTDTQYF.

The chain couples TRBV6-5 to TRBJ1-4; 8 bases are a match to TRBD1. The V gene's germline CDR1 is MNHEY and CDR2 SVGAGI. This CDR3 is 14 amino acids long. V was clipped by 4 bases and J by 6 bases; unmatched bases: 4. This CDR3 is CASSFPGQDEKLFF. In DNA form, the CDR3 reads TGTGCCAGCAGTTTCCCGGGACAGGATGAAAAACTGTTTTTT.

The chain recombines TRBV5-1 with TRBJ1-1; 7 bases fit TRBD1. V gave up 2 bases and J gave up 4 bases; unmatched junction bases: 20. From germline, CDR1 is SGHRS and CDR2 YFSETQ. The CDR3 length is 19 residues. The CDR3 sequence is CASSFSRLTGRRRSTEAFF. DNA for the CDR3: TGCGCCAGCAGCTTTTCTAGGTTGACAGGGAGGCGCCGGAGCACTGAAGCTTTCTTT. Together with reference TRBV5-1 and TRBJ1-1, the CDR3 gives the full variable domain: KAGVTQTPRYLIKTRGQQVTLSCSPISGHRSVSWYQQTPGQGLQFLFEYFSETQRNKGNFPGRFSGRQFSNSRSEMNVSTLELGDSALYLCASSFSRLTGRRRSTEAFFGQGTRLTVV.

This clone was seen only once. V is TRBV7-9 and J is TRBJ2-1, with a tentative D call TRBD1 (6 bases). V dropped 5 bases and J dropped 2 bases, with 13 bases sitting between them. From germline, CDR1 is SEHNR and CDR2 FQNEAQ (reference sequence). The CDR3 totals 15 residues. The CDR3 DNA follows: TGTGCCAGCAGCCTCCGACAGGCTCCCTACAATGAGCAGTTCTTC. Protein: CASSLRQAPYNEQFF.

This clone was seen a handful of times. Here the CDR3 reads CATYRGQGSPLHF. In nucleotides, the CDR3 is TGTGCCACTTACAGGGGGCAAGGTTCACCCCTCCACTTT. The chain couples TRBV2 to TRBJ1-6, with 9 bases aligning to TRBD1. This CDR3 contains 13 residues. Trimming took 10 bases from V and 9 from J; bases not matched to a gene: 7. Germline assignment: CDR1 SNHLY and CDR2 FYNNEI.

The V gene is TRBV6-5, the J gene TRBJ2-2; D perhaps matches TRBD1 (5 bases). V lost 5 bases and J lost 1, with 5 bases in between. CDR1 is MNHEY and CDR2 is SVGAGI in the germline V gene. The CDR3 has 13 residues. In nucleotides, the CDR3 is TGTGCCAGCAGTAGGGGGAACACCGGGGAGCTGTTTTTT. Translating it yields CASSRGNTGELFF.

The V call is TRBV7-2, the J call TRBJ1-5; D not resolved. Per germline, CDR1 SGHTA and CDR2 FQGNSA. Trimming took 1 base from V and 6 from J, leaving 4 bases between them. The CDR3 runs 12 residues. CDR3 coding DNA: TGTGCCAGCAGCTTAGATACTCAGCCCCAGCATTTT. This gives the protein CASSLDTQPQHF.